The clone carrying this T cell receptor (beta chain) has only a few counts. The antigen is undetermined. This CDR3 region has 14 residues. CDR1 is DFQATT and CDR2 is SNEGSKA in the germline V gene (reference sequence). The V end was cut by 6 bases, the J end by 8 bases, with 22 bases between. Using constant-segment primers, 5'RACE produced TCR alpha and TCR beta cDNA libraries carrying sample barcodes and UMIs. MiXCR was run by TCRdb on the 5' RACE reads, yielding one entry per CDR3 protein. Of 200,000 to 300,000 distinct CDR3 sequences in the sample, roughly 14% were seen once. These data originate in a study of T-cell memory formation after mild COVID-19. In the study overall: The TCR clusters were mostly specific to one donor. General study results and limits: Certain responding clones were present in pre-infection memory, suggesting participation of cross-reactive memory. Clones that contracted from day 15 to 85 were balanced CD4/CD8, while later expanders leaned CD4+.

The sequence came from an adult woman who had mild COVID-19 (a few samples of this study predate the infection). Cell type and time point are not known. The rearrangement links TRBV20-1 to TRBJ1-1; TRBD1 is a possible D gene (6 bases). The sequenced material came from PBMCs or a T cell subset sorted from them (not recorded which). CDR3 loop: CSASRRQALGEAFF. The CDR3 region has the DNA TGCAGTGCCAGTCGGAGACAGGCCCTAGGGGAAGCTTTCTTT.